This T cell receptor (beta chain) was identified during a study of blood T cell dynamics during melanoma immunotherapy. Study-wide points: Immune-effector CD8+ cells best matched cell-free DNA CDR3 sequences and were most clonal.

A note on this clone: Its specificity is unknown.

V gave up 4 bases and J gave up 1 base, with 12 bases separating them. The V gene's germline CDR1 is SGDLS and CDR2 YYNGEE. This CDR3 has 14 residues. Regarding time point: week 3, after first cycle of checkpoint inhibitor. Blood was drawn before treatment and at week 3 after checkpoint blockade. Disease control meant complete response, partial response or stable disease at 12 weeks. This table comes from immunoSEQ multiplex PCR, and its TCRdb copy is limited to in-frame clones, with some not included. This table holds approximately 13,000 clones, roughly 89% found once. The source material was effector memory CD8+ T cells from blood, sampled from a patient treated with checkpoint blockade. The rearrangement uses TRBV9 and TRBJ2-7; D may correspond to TRBD1 or TRBD2 (6 bases each). The TCR was taken from a human donor with melanoma. The CDR3 sequence: CASSLEGTSYEQYF. The CDR3 DNA reads TGTGCCAGCAGCTTGGAGGGGACATCCTACGAGCAGTACTTC.